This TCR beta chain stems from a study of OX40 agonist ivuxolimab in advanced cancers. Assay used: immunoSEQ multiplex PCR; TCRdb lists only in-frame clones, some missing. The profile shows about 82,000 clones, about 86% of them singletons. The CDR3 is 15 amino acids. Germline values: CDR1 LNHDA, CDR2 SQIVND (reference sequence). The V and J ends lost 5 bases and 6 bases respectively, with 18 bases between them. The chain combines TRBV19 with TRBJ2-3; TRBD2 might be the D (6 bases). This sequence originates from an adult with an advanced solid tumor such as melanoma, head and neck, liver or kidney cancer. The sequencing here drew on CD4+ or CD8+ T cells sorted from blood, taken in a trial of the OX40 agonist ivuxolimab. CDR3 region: CASSSRDSPTDTQYF. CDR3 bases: TGTGCCAGTAGTTCTCGGGACTCCCCAACCGATACGCAGTATTTT.